These 18 T cell receptor beta chains originate from one sample sequenced in a study of T cells in Graves' hyperthyroidism and ophthalmopathy. Researchers amplified the TCR beta CDR3 regions from RNA transcripts. First-round RT-PCR with HTBI primers amplified the TCR CDR3 region. TCRdb processed the multiplex PCR reads anew with MiXCR; each CDR3 protein has one entry. The table records about 760,000 distinct CDR3 sequences, approximately 36% of them present only once. The specimen was blood. The receptors stem from a woman aged 40 to 50 with Graves' hyperthyroidism.

With regard to this clonotype: Just one base apart from a much larger clone, this may be a read error. The chain joins TRBV19 to TRBJ1-3; D is uncertain. Germline V gene data show CDR1 as LNHDA and CDR2 as SQIVND (reference sequence). This CDR3 comprises 14 residues. The CDR3 coding sequence is TGTGCCAGTAGTATTGCTCTCTCTGGAAACGCCATATATTTT. The encoded protein is CASSIALSGNAIYF.

The CDR3 spells CASSQVRGPRGGYTF. The CDR3 DNA is TGTGCCAGCAGCCAAGTACGAGGACCCAGAGGAGGCTACACCTTC. This chain connects TRBV14 to TRBJ1-2, with D uncertain. Germline V CDR1 and CDR2: SGHDN, FVKESK. The CDR3 extends over 15 amino acids. Trimming left V 1 base short and J 8 bases short, with 17 bases between.

The V and J genes are TRBV27 and TRBJ1-1; D is ambiguous. The CDR3 has 15 amino acids. The germline gives CDR1 MNHEY, CDR2 SMNVEV (reference sequence). V lost 1 base, J lost 6 bases, and 15 bases lay in between. CDR3 DNA sequence: TGTGCCAGCAGTTTATTTCGCAGCATCTCAGCTGAAGCTTTCTTT. It is translated as CASSLFRSISAEAFF.

This chain's CDR3 is CASSEPGTEFYEQYF. In DNA form, the CDR3 reads TGCGCCAGCAGTGAGCCCGGGACAGAATTCTACGAGCAGTACTTC. The rearrangement joins TRBV10-1 to TRBJ2-7; 7 nucleotides match TRBD1. The CDR3 is 15 amino acids. J lost 3 bases, V lost 2 bases, and 7 bases had no gene match. Germline CDR1 reads WNHNN; CDR2 reads SYGVQD (reference sequence).

This clonotype was detected many times. The V and J genes are TRBV10-3 and TRBJ2-6, with 7 bases identical to TRBD1. Germline lookup yields CDR1 ENHRY and CDR2 SYGVKD. The CDR3 is made up of 17 amino acids. With V trimmed by 7 bases and J by 2 bases, 11 bases remained unmatched. The CDR3 nucleotides read TGTGCCATCACCGCAGAGACAGGGAAGCCTGGGGCCAACGTCCTGACTTTC. It codes for CAITAETGKPGANVLTF.

This clonotype was counted many times. The chain couples TRBV4-3 to TRBJ2-6, with D uncertain. Deletions cut 0 bases from V and 6 bases from J, with 3 bases between. Per the germline V gene, CDR1 is LGHNA and CDR2 is YSLEER. This CDR3 region has 13 residues. This chain's CDR3 is CASSQDEANVLTF. In nucleotides, the CDR3 is TGCGCCAGCAGCCAAGATGAGGCCAACGTCCTGACTTTC.

Details on this clonotype: One base away lies a much larger clone, so this may be a sequencing read error. This sequence joins TRBV7-2 and TRBJ1-2; D remains unclear. The CDR3 loop spans 13 amino acids. V lost 2 bases, J lost 8 bases, and 12 bases lay in between. Germline V gene lookup returns CDR1 SGHTA and CDR2 FQGNSA. The CDR3 protein is CASSLRAGGGYTF. CDR3 nucleotide sequence: TGTGCCAGCAGCTTACGGGCCGGTGGCGGCTACACCTTC. Filled out from reference TRBV7-2 and TRBJ1-2, the complete variable domain reads GAGVSQSPSNKVTEKGKDVELRCDPISGHTALYWYRQSLGQGLEFLIYFQGNSAPDKSGLPSDRFSAERTGGSVSTLTIQRTQQEDSAVYLCASSLRAGGGYTFGSGTRLTVV.

This clonotype was counted only a few times. The V call is TRBV12-3 or TRBV12-4, the J call TRBJ1-2; 8 bases line up with TRBD1. The CDR3 has 17 amino acids. The junction had 13 bases not matched to a gene; V was cut back by 5 bases and J by 2 bases. The CDR3 coding sequence is TGTGCCAGCAGTCCGAAGGCGGAGGACAGGGCGAACTATGGCTACACCTTC. Amino acid sequence: CASSPKAEDRANYGYTF.

The V gene is TRBV11-1, the J gene TRBJ2-1; 9 bases align to TRBD2. Germline V lookup: CDR1 SGHAT, CDR2 FQDESV (reference sequence). The CDR3 spans 15 residues. Unmatched junction bases numbered 3, after V lost 5 bases and J lost 1 base. The CDR3 nucleotides read TGTGCCAGCAGCCTGCTAGCGGGGTCCTACAATGAGCAGTTCTTC. Translated: CASSLLAGSYNEQFF.

This clonotype has ten or more counts. V and J are TRBV11-2 and TRBJ2-7, with 11 bases fitting TRBD2. Per the germline V gene, CDR1 is SGHAT and CDR2 is FQNNGV. Trimming cost V 5 bases and J 6 bases; bases outside gene matches: 12. This CDR3 spans 16 amino acids. The CDR3 region has the DNA TGTGCCAGCAGCCTCCTAGCGGGAGGAGTTCTTCCCGAGCAGTACTTC. This encodes CASSLLAGGVLPEQYF.

This clonotype was found many times. This CDR3 reads CASRRDRPDSYEQYF. The DNA for the CDR3 is TGTGCCAGCAGACGGGACAGGCCGGACAGTTACGAGCAGTACTTC. The chain couples TRBV2 to TRBJ2-7; TRBD1 agrees at 8 bases. J was trimmed by 4 bases and V by 6 bases; bases with no gene match: 11. CDR1 is SNHLY and CDR2 is FYNNEI in the germline V gene. This CDR3 region has 15 residues. Full variable domain (missing parts from reference TRBV2 and TRBJ2-7): EPEVTQTPSHQVTQMGQEVILRCVPISNHLYFYWYRQILGQKVEFLVSFYNNEISEKSEIFDDQFSVERPDGSNFTLKIRSTKLEDSAMYFCASRRDRPDSYEQYFGPGTRLTVT.

The genes are TRBV7-8 and TRBJ1-1, with TRBD1 identical over 10 bases. This CDR3 is 14 amino acids long. J lost 3 bases, V lost 4 bases, and 2 bases had no gene match. Germline loops: CDR1 SGHVS, CDR2 FQNEAQ. The CDR3 DNA reads TGTGCCAGCAGCTCTGACAGGGGGCACACTGAAGCTTTCTTT. Encoded protein: CASSSDRGHTEAFF. Drawing the rest from reference TRBV7-8 and TRBJ1-1, the complete variable domain is GAGVSQSPRYKVAKRGQDVALRCDPISGHVSLFWYQQALGQGPEFLTYFQNEAQLDKSGLPSDRFFAERPEGSVSTLKIQRTQQEDSAVYLCASSSDRGHTEAFFGQGTRLTVV.

A word on this clonotype: Just one base apart from a much larger clone, this may be a read error. The chain links TRBV24-1 to TRBJ1-1, with D perhaps matching TRBD1 (6 bases). The CDR3 extends over 14 amino acids. Germline lookup yields CDR1 KGHDR and CDR2 SFDVKD. V shed 6 bases and J shed 1 base, with 11 bases lying between them. The CDR3 region is CATSPLQGNTEAFF. CDR3 sequence (DNA): TGTGCCACCAGTCCGCTACAGGGGAACACTGAAGCTTTCTTT.

Ten or more counts support this clonotype. DNA of the CDR3: TGTGCCAGCAGCCTTACGGGACAGGGGCACGGGGAGCTGTTTTTT. This translates into CASSLTGQGHGELFF. The rearrangement joins TRBV11-3 to TRBJ2-2; 10 bases align to TRBD1. Germline V gives CDR1 SGHNT, CDR2 YENEEA. V lost 5 bases, J lost 7 bases, and 7 bases stayed unmatched. The CDR3 has 15 residues.

Concerning this clonotype: This may be a read error, as it is one base from a much larger clone. The chain combines TRBV6-2 or TRBV6-3 with TRBJ1-2, with a possible D match to TRBD1 (6 bases). The CDR3 is made up of 17 amino acids. V lost 2 bases to trimming and J lost 6 bases, with 22 bases between them. Per the germline V gene, CDR1 is MNHEY and CDR2 is SVGEGT. The CDR3 sequence is CASSYPMVGTRGDGYTF. CDR3 DNA sequence: TGTGCCAGCAGTTACCCGATGGTGGGGACAAGGGGCGATGGCTACACCTTC.

This clonotype came up many times. CDR3 coding DNA: TGTGCCAGTAGTAAAGGGAACAGGGGGCAGAGCAATCAGCCCCAGCATTTT. As protein: CASSKGNRGQSNQPQHF. V is TRBV19 and J is TRBJ1-5, with 9 positions matching TRBD1. CDR1 is LNHDA and CDR2 is SQIVND in the germline V gene (reference sequence). The CDR3 has 17 residues. J was trimmed by 1 base and V by 4 bases; bases with no gene match: 8.

This sequence joins TRBV2 and TRBJ1-1, with TRBD1 as a possible D gene (6 bases). V shed 8 bases and J shed 4 bases, with 17 bases lying between them. Germline assignment: CDR1 SNHLY and CDR2 FYNNEI. There are 14 residues in the CDR3. The CDR3 spells CASSPAQGGTEAFF. The CDR3 DNA is TGTGCCAGCTCACCAGCCCAAGGGGGCACTGAAGCTTTCTTT.

This rearrangement joins TRBV24-1 to TRBJ1-5; the D is unclear. The V gene lost 6 bases and the J gene lost 6 bases, with 17 bases spanning the gap. The germline gives CDR1 KGHDR, CDR2 SFDVKD. This CDR3 region has 15 residues. The CDR3 DNA follows: TGTGCCACCAGTTACGCCAAAAGTTCGGGTCAGCCCCAGCATTTT. It translates to CATSYAKSSGQPQHF.